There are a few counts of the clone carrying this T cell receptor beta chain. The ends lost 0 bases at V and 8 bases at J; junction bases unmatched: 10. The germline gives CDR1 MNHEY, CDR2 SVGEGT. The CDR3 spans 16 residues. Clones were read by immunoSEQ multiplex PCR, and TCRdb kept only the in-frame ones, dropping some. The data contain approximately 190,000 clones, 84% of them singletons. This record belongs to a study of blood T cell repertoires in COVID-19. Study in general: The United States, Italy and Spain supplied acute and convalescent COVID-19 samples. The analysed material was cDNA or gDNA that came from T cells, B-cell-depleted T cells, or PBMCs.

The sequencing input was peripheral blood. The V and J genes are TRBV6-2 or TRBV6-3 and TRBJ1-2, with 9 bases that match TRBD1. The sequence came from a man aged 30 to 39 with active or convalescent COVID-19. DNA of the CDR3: TGTGCCAGCAGTTACTCGGTGATGGGACAGGGAGGAGGCTACACCTTC. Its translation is CASSYSVMGQGGGYTF.